The 28 T cell receptor beta chains in this list originate from one sample, sequenced in a study of metastatic and nonmetastatic thyroid tumors. Patients had received no treatment of any kind before thyroid surgery. TCRdb re-called the PCR reads through MiXCR. The sample includes tens of thousands of clones, over 20% of them seen just once. The sample was blood. These receptors came from a female donor with papillary thyroid cancer or a benign thyroid nodule (not recorded which). Some clones in this sample may be carry-over from other donors' samples.

The chain has TRBV5-1 and TRBJ1-2; D not certain. Germline V gives CDR1 SGHRS, CDR2 YFSETQ. There are 13 residues in the CDR3. The V and J ends lost 0 bases and 1 base respectively, with 4 bases between them. The CDR3 sequence is CASSLGYNYGYTF. The CDR3 DNA sequence: TGCGCCAGCAGCTTGGGGTATAACTATGGCTACACCTTC. Variable domain in full (rest from reference TRBV5-1 and TRBJ1-2): KAGVTQTPRYLIKTRGQQVTLSCSPISGHRSVSWYQQTPGQGLQFLFEYFSETQRNKGNFPGRFSGRQFSNSRSEMNVSTLELGDSALYLCASSLGYNYGYTFGSGTRLTVV.

This clone came up many times. The chain joins TRBV6-1 to TRBJ2-1; D tentatively reads TRBD1 or TRBD2 (5 bases each). The CDR3 sequence is 16 residues long. Germline loops: CDR1 MNHNS, CDR2 SASEGT. Trimming cost V 8 bases and J 5 bases, with 22 bases left between them. The CDR3 loop reads CASRPWGRTQNNEQFF. In nucleotides, the CDR3 is TGTGCCAGCCGCCCATGGGGACGGACCCAAAACAATGAGCAGTTCTTC.

The chain couples TRBV3-1 to TRBJ1-3; no definite D call. V gave up 5 bases and J gave up 7 bases, with 9 bases separating them. Germline CDR1 LGHDT, CDR2 YNNKEL (reference sequence). CDR3 length equals 12 residues. DNA of the CDR3: TGTGCCAGCAGCTTAGCGGTTAACACCATATATTTT. The encoded protein is CASSLAVNTIYF.

This clone came up many times. The chain is built from TRBV20-1 and TRBJ2-3; 14 bases match TRBD2. Trimming took 0 bases from V and 1 from J; bases not matched to a gene: 6. Germline-derived CDR1 and CDR2 are DFQATT and SNEGSKA (reference sequence). CDR3 length equals 18 residues. The CDR3 DNA is TGCAGTGCTAGAGAGGGACTAGCGGGAGATTGGGGCACAGATACGCAGTATTTT. This encodes CSAREGLAGDWGTDTQYF.

Here the CDR3 reads CASSYDRGHGYTF. As DNA, the CDR3 is TGTGCCAGCAGTTACGACAGGGGGCATGGCTACACCTTC. The rearrangement joins TRBV6-5 to TRBJ1-2, with TRBD1 matching 10 bases. The CDR3 is 13 residues long. V was pared by 2 bases and J by 6 bases, with 0 bases of the junction left unmatched. From germline, CDR1 is MNHEY and CDR2 SVGAGI.

The chain is built from TRBV12-3 or TRBV12-4 and TRBJ1-3; 9 bases are a match to TRBD1. This CDR3 has 16 residues. Trimming removed 2 bases from V and 2 bases from J; junction bases left unmatched: 4. The CDR3 spells CASSLRDRVPGNTIYF. Here the CDR3 DNA reads TGTGCCAGCAGTTTAAGGGACAGGGTACCTGGAAACACCATATATTTT.

V gene TRBV20-1 combines with J gene TRBJ2-7; D perhaps matches TRBD1 (5 bases). Germline V lookup: CDR1 DFQATT, CDR2 SNEGSKA (reference sequence). V was shortened by 1 base and J by 5 bases, with 18 bases between the two germline ends. The length of the CDR3 is 15 residues. CDR3 in amino acids: CSARVEFGRAHEQYF. In nucleotides, the CDR3 is TGCAGTGCTAGAGTTGAATTCGGCAGGGCCCACGAGCAGTACTTC.

The chain links TRBV20-1 to TRBJ2-7, with TRBD2 identical over 7 bases. This CDR3 comprises 18 residues. Losses at the gene ends were 4 bases for V and 0 bases for J; bases not matched to a gene: 18. Germline V gene lookup returns CDR1 DFQATT and CDR2 SNEGSKA (reference sequence). CDR3: CSAIDGTLAARSSYEQYF. CDR3 bases: TGCAGTGCTATAGATGGCACCCTAGCGGCAAGGAGCTCCTACGAGCAGTACTTC.

In this sample, this clone is medium-sized. This CDR3 is also generated by other DNA sequences in the sample. The rearrangement joins TRBV6-1 to TRBJ1-6; D remains unclear. V lost 0 bases and J 7 bases, leaving 7 bases between the germline ends. CDR1 and CDR2 from the germline V gene are MNHNS and SASEGT. The CDR3 length is 14 residues. CDR3: CASSEASGNSPLHF. In DNA form, the CDR3 reads TGTGCCAGCAGTGAAGCTTCCGGGAATTCACCCCTCCACTTT.

This clone has a count of ten or more. The rearrangement joins TRBV11-2 to TRBJ2-5; D tentatively fits TRBD1 or TRBD2 (7 bases each). The V end lost 4 bases, the J end lost 5 bases, and 11 bases lay between the germline ends. The CDR3 runs 13 residues. Germline V gives CDR1 SGHAT, CDR2 FQNNGV. CDR3 sequence: CASSSGGGETQYF. The CDR3 bases are TGTGCCAGCAGCTCAGGGGGAGGGGAGACCCAGTACTTC.

This clone was counted only a few times. V usage is TRBV28 and J usage is TRBJ2-1; 8 bases map to TRBD1. CDR1 MDHEN and CDR2 SYDVKM come from the germline V gene. With 5 bases clipped from V and 8 bases from J, the junction kept 17 bases outside the gene matches. There are 17 residues in the CDR3. In DNA, the CDR3 is TGTGCCAGCAGTGCCTTATACCGGGACAGGTCCATAGATGAGCAGTTCTTC. Protein sequence: CASSALYRDRSIDEQFF.

A word on this clone: This likely comes from a read error, as the CDR3 has no conserved phenylalanine or tryptophan at its end. The V gene is TRBV10-3, the J gene TRBJ2-3; TRBD2 agrees at 9 bases. The CDR3 totals 15 residues. The ends lost 6 bases at V and 3 bases at J; junction bases unmatched: 7. Looked up from germline, CDR1 is ENHRY and CDR2 is SYGVKD. CDR3 residues: CAIRKTSGRTDTQYY. In nucleotides, the CDR3 is TGTGCCATCAGGAAGACTAGCGGTAGAACAGATACGCAGTATTAT.

Within the sample, this clone is medium-sized. The chain links TRBV30 to TRBJ2-1; D unclear. Trimming stripped 3 bases from V and 1 base from J, with 7 bases between. The CDR3 has 13 amino acids. Per germline, CDR1 GTSNPN and CDR2 SVGIG (reference sequence). For the CDR3, the DNA is TGTGCCTGGAGGGATGGGTCCTACAATGAGCAGTTCTTC. It is translated as CAWRDGSYNEQFF.

As concerns this clone: A read error may be the cause here, since a much bigger clone is one base away. The chain uses TRBV20-1 and TRBJ2-1; no clear D. From germline, CDR1 is DFQATT and CDR2 SNEGSKA (reference sequence). The CDR3 consists of 11 residues. V dropped 8 bases and J dropped 10 bases, with 15 bases sitting between them. CDR3 sequence (DNA): TGCAGTTCCAGGACGTCCGGAGAGCAGTTCTTC. It codes for CSSRTSGEQFF.

This clone counts as medium-sized. V gene TRBV28 combines with J gene TRBJ1-5, with D unresolved. CDR3 length: 16 amino acids. Trimming stripped 5 bases from V and 6 bases from J, with 20 bases between. The germline CDR1 and CDR2 sequences are MDHEN and SYDVKM. The CDR3 region is CASSMVPGLFVQPQHF. The CDR3, as DNA: TGTGCCAGCAGTATGGTTCCGGGGTTGTTTGTTCAGCCCCAGCATTTT.

Of note for this clone: Germline and junction disagree at one end, which may indicate a read error. The CDR3 region is CTSSSGRETDGYTF. The CDR3 coding sequence is TGTACCAGCAGCTCAGGCAGGGAGACGGATGGCTACACCTTC. V gene TRBV9 combines with J gene TRBJ1-2, with a tentative D call TRBD1 (5 bases). This CDR3 is 14 amino acids long. Germline values: CDR1 SGDLS, CDR2 YYNGEE.

By share, this clone ranks as medium-sized. V gene TRBV6-1 combines with J gene TRBJ2-7, with TRBD1 matching 7 bases. The V segment lost 0 bases and the J segment 1 base; nucleotides outside the gene matches: 3. From germline, CDR1 is MNHNS and CDR2 SASEGT. The CDR3 has 15 residues. The CDR3 nucleotides are TGTGCCAGCAGTGAAGCGCCGGGACAGTCCTACGAGCAGTACTTC. Amino acids: CASSEAPGQSYEQYF.

This clone was counted ten times or more. A clone one base away is much larger, so this may be a read error. This chain links TRBV6-1 with TRBJ1-2, with a possible D match to TRBD1 (5 bases). Germline CDR1 reads MNHNS; CDR2 reads SASEGT. CDR3 length: 14 residues. CDR3 sequence: CASSATGRNYGYAF. The CDR3 DNA reads as TGTGCCAGCAGTGCGACGGGGCGAAACTATGGCTACGCCTTC.

V and J are TRBV5-1 and TRBJ1-4, with D possibly being TRBD1 (5 bases). There are 14 residues in the CDR3. V was trimmed by 2 bases and J by 7 bases, leaving 12 bases between them. The germline V gene has CDR1 SGHRS and CDR2 YFSETQ. Written as DNA, the CDR3 is TGCGCCAGCAGCTTAACAGGCGGGGTTGAAAAACTGTTTTTT. Encoded protein: CASSLTGGVEKLFF.

The table lists this clone with many counts. J is TRBJ2-3 and V is TRBV2, with a weak D call TRBD2 (6 bases). The CDR3 spans 14 residues. Deletions cut 5 bases from V and 3 bases from J, with 12 bases between. Per the germline V gene, CDR1 is SNHLY and CDR2 is FYNNEI. The CDR3: CASSRGAGTDTQYF. DNA for the CDR3: TGTGCCAGCAGTCGTGGAGCGGGTACAGATACGCAGTATTTT.

This clone was seen only a few times. The J gene is TRBJ2-5, the V gene TRBV10-2; D possibly uses TRBD1 or TRBD2 (6 bases each). This CDR3 has 14 residues. Germline CDR1 is WSHSY and CDR2 is SAAADI. Trimming took off 5 bases at V and 4 bases at J, with 14 bases between the two ends. DNA for the CDR3: TGCGCCAGCAGTCCCCGGGGGCTCGGAGAGACCCAGTACTTC. Translated, it gives CASSPRGLGETQYF.

This clone has ten or more counts. A clone one base away is much larger, so this may be a read error. This chain links TRBV4-1 with TRBJ2-3; D remains unclear. Deletions cut 0 bases from V and 4 bases from J, with 11 bases between. Germline CDR1 and CDR2: MGHRA and YSYEKL. This CDR3 is built from 15 residues. The CDR3 is CASSQEVSHADTQYF. In DNA form, the CDR3 reads TGCGCCAGCAGCCAAGAGGTCTCACACGCAGATACGCAGTATTTT.

The chain employs TRBV5-1 and TRBJ2-2; 7 nucleotides match TRBD1. Germline CDR1 is SGHRS and CDR2 is YFSETQ. There are 14 residues in the CDR3. V gave up 3 bases and J gave up 12 bases; unmatched junction bases: 11. The CDR3 loop reads CASSSTGFPIKLFF. As DNA, the CDR3 is TGCGCCAGCAGCTCGACAGGGTTCCCTATAAAGCTGTTTTTT. The complete variable domain, with remaining parts taken from reference TRBV5-1 and TRBJ2-2, reads KAGVTQTPRYLIKTRGQQVTLSCSPISGHRSVSWYQQTPGQGLQFLFEYFSETQRNKGNFPGRFSGRQFSNSRSEMNVSTLELGDSALYLCASSSTGFPIKLFFGEGSRLTVL.

This clone was seen at least ten times. The chain is built from TRBV20-1 and TRBJ2-7; TRBD1 matches at 10 bases. Per germline, CDR1 DFQATT and CDR2 SNEGSKA (reference sequence). The ends lost 3 bases at V and 5 bases at J; junction bases unmatched: 7. The CDR3 contains 14 residues. The CDR3 loop reads CSASPGTGVNEQYF. CDR3 bases: TGCAGTGCTAGTCCCGGGACAGGGGTAAACGAGCAGTACTTC.

This clone was seen a few times. The V gene is TRBV12-3 or TRBV12-4, the J gene TRBJ2-1; TRBD1 aligns across 8 bases. The junction had 4 bases not matched to a gene; V was cut back by 4 bases and J by 5 bases. The CDR3 spans 14 residues. CDR3 protein: CASSSKTGDNEQFF. CDR3 nucleotide sequence: TGTGCCAGCAGTTCGAAGACAGGGGACAATGAGCAGTTCTTC.

The table lists this clone with many counts. This chain connects TRBV5-1 to TRBJ2-5; 8 bases are a match to TRBD2. After removal of 2 bases from V and 1 base from J, the junction contained 1 base not matched to a gene. The CDR3 sequence is 14 residues long. Germline lookup yields CDR1 SGHRS and CDR2 YFSETQ. The CDR3 loop reads CASSLAGAQETQYF. The CDR3 DNA reads TGCGCCAGCAGCTTAGCGGGAGCCCAAGAGACCCAGTACTTC.

This clone appeared many times. The chain combines TRBV28 with TRBJ2-7; 8 bases align to TRBD2. V trimming: 3 bases; J trimming: 4 bases; junction bases outside the gene matches: 8. The germline gives CDR1 MDHEN, CDR2 SYDVKM. The CDR3 sequence is 15 residues long. The DNA of the CDR3 is TGTGCCAGCAGTTTTACGTCGCGGGGGGTTTACGAGCAGTACTTC. This gives the protein CASSFTSRGVYEQYF.

This clone was seen a few times. The CDR3 here is CASSQAQILNTEAFF. The CDR3 DNA follows: TGTGCCAGCAGCCAAGCCCAGATTCTAAACACTGAAGCTTTCTTT. V is TRBV27 and J is TRBJ1-1; D gene unclear. Germline lookup yields CDR1 MNHEY and CDR2 SMNVEV (reference sequence). The CDR3 sequence is 15 residues long. V gave up 6 bases and J gave up 2 bases, with 16 bases separating them.